The clone carrying this TCR beta chain has more than one count but fewer than ten. No antigen is known for it. This entry comes from a study of breast tumors, draining lymph nodes, adjacent tissues. Regarding the study as a whole: Data fit most tumor T cells coming from lymph node, expanding in tumor. Tumor T cell lymph node origin was a supported hypothesis, not proven. Compared with basal-like, luminal-like tumors shared significantly more repertoire with nontumor tissue. Tumor repertoires ranked between lymph nodes and nontumor tissue in diversity, with V and J gene preferences.

MiXCR was run by TCRdb on the multiplex PCR reads, yielding one entry per CDR3 protein. The profile shows about 130,000 distinct CDR3 sequences, 20% to 25% of them singletons. The V gene end was trimmed by 4 bases and the J gene end by 7 bases; junction bases not matched to a gene: 7. The CDR3 sequence is 14 residues long. CDR1 is SQVTM and CDR2 is ANQGSEA in the germline V gene. Axillary draining lymph nodes of breast cancer patients supplied the node samples. Sequencing was performed on axillary lymph node tissue. This receptor was taken from a female donor with breast cancer. Some clones in this sample may be carry-over from other donors' samples. The chain joins TRBV29-1 to TRBJ2-2; 9 bases are shared with TRBD2. This CDR3 is CSVGVGGRGGELFF. The CDR3 DNA is TGCAGCGTTGGAGTCGGCGGGAGGGGCGGGGAGCTGTTTTTT.